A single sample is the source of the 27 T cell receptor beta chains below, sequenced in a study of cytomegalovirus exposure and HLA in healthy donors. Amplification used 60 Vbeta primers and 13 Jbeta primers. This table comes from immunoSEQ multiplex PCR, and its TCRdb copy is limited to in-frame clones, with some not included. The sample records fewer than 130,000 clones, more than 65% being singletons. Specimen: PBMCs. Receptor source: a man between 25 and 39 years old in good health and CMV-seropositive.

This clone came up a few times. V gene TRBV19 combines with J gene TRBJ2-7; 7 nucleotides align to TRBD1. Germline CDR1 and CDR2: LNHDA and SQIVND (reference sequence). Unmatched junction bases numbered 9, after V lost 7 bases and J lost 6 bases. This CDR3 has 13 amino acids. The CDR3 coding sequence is TGTGCCAGTAATAACCGGGACAGTCCCGAGCAGTACTTC. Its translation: CASNNRDSPEQYF.

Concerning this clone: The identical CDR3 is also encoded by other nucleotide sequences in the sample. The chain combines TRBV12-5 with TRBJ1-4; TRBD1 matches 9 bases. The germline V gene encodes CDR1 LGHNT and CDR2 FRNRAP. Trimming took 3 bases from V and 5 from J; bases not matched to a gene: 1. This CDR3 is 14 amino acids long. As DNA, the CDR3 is TGTGCTAGTGGTTTAGGGACAGGGAATGAAAAACTGTTTTTT. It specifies CASGLGTGNEKLFF. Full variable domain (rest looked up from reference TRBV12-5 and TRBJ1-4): DARVTQTPRHKVTEMGQEVTMRCQPILGHNTVFWYRQTMMQGLELLAYFRNRAPLDDSGMPKDRFSAEMPDATLATLKIQPSEPRDSAVYFCASGLGTGNEKLFFGSGTQLSVL.

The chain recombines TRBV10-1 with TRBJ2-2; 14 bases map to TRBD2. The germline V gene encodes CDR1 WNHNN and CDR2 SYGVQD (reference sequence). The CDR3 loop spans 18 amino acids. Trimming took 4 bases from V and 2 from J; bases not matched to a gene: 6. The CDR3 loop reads CASSVGLAGGRNTGELFF. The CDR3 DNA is TGCGCCAGCAGTGTCGGACTAGCGGGGGGTCGAAACACCGGGGAGCTGTTTTTT.

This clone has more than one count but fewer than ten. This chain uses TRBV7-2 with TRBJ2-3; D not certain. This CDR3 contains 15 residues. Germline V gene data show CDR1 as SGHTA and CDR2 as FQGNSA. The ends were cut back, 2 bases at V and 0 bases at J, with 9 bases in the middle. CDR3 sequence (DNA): TGTGCCAGCAGCTTACAGGCTTCTAGCACAGATACGCAGTATTTT. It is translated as CASSLQASSTDTQYF.

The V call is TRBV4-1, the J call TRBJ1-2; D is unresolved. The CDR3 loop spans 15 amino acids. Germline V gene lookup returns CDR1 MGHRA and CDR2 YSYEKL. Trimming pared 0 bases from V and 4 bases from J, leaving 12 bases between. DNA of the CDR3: TGCGCCAGCAGCCAAGATCGAGCAGGCCTCTATGGCTACACCTTC. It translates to CASSQDRAGLYGYTF.

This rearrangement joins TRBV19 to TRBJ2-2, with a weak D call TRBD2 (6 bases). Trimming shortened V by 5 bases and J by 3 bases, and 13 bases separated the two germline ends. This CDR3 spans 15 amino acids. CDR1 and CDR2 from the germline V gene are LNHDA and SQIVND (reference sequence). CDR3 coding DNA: TGTGCCAGTAGTGCCAGGGAGGATGACACCGGGGAGCTGTTTTTT. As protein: CASSAREDDTGELFF.

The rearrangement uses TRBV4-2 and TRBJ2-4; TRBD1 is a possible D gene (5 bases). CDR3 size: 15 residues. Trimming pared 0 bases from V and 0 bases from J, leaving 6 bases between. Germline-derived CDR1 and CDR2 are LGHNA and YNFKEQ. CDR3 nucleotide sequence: TGTGCCAGCAGCCAAGAAGGGGTAGCCAAAAACATTCAGTACTTC. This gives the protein CASSQEGVAKNIQYF.

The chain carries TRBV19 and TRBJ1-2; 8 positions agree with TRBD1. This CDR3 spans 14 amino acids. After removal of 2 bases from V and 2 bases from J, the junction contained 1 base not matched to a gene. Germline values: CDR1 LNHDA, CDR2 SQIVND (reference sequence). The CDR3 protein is CASSIQGANYGYTF. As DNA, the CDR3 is TGTGCCAGTAGTATACAGGGGGCGAACTATGGCTACACCTTC.

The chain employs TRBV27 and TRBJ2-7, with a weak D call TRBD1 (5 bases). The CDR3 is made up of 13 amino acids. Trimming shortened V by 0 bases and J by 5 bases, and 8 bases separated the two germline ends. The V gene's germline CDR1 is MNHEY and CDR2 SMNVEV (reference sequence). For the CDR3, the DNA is TGTGCCAGCAGTTTATCCTCGACAGACGAGCAGTACTTC. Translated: CASSLSSTDEQYF.

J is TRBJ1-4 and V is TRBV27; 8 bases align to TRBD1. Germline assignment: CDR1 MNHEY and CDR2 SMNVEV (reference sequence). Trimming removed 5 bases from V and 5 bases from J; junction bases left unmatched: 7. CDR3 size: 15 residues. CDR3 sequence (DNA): TGTGCCAGCAGTCTAAGACAGGGGCGGAATGAAAAACTGTTTTTT. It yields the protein CASSLRQGRNEKLFF. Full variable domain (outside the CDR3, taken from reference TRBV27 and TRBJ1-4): EAQVTQNPRYLITVTGKKLTVTCSQNMNHEYMSWYRQDPGLGLRQIYYSMNVEVTDKGDVPEGYKVSRKEKRNFPLILESPSPNQTSLYFCASSLRQGRNEKLFFGSGTQLSVL.

The CDR3 nucleotides read TGTGCCAGCAGTTGGCAGGCACCCTACGAGCAGTACTTC. It encodes CASSWQAPYEQYF. The gene calls are TRBV27 and TRBJ2-7; D gene ambiguous. Germline lookup yields CDR1 MNHEY and CDR2 SMNVEV (reference sequence). The V end was cut by 4 bases, the J end by 2 bases, with 9 bases between. This CDR3 region has 13 residues.

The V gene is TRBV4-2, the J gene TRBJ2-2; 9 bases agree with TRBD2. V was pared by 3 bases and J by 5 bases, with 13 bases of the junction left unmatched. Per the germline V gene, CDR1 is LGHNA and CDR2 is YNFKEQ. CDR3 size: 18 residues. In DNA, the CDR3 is TGTGCCAGCAGCCAGGAAAGTCAGGGACTAGCTTCTACCGGGGAGCTGTTTTTT. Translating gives CASSQESQGLASTGELFF.

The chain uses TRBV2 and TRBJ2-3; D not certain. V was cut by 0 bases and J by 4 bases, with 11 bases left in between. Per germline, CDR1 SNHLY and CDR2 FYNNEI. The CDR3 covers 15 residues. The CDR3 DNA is TGTGCCAGCAGTGAAGCCACAGCTATCTCAGATACGCAGTATTTT. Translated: CASSEATAISDTQYF. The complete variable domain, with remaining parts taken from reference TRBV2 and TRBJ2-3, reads EPEVTQTPSHQVTQMGQEVILRCVPISNHLYFYWYRQILGQKVEFLVSFYNNEISEKSEIFDDQFSVERPDGSNFTLKIRSTKLEDSAMYFCASSEATAISDTQYFGPGTRLTVL.

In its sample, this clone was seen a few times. The CDR3: CAWSGGADEQYF. The CDR3 DNA sequence: TGTGCCTGGAGCGGGGGGGCCGACGAGCAGTACTTC. V is TRBV30 and J is TRBJ2-7, with 8 bases that match TRBD2. Germline loops: CDR1 GTSNPN, CDR2 SVGIG (reference sequence). Trimming removed 3 bases from V and 5 bases from J; junction bases left unmatched: 3. The CDR3 has 12 residues.

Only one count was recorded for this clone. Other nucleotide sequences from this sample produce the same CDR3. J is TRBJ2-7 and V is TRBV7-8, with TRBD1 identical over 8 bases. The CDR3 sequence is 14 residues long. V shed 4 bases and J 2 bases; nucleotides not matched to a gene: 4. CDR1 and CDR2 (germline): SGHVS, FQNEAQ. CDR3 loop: CASSSDREAYEQYF. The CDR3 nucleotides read TGTGCCAGCAGCTCGGACAGGGAAGCCTACGAGCAGTACTTC.

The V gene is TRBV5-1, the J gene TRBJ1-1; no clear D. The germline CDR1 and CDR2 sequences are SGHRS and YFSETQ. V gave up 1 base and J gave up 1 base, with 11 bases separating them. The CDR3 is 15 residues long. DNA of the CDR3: TGCGCCAGCAGCTTGATTTATCGGGGGAACACTGAAGCTTTCTTT. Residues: CASSLIYRGNTEAFF.

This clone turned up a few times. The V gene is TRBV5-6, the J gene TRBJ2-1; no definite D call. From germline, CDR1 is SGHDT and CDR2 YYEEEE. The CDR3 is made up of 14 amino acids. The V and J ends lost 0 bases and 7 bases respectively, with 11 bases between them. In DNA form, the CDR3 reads TGTGCCAGCAGCTTGGAAATTTCCTTTAATGAGCAGTTCTTC. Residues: CASSLEISFNEQFF.

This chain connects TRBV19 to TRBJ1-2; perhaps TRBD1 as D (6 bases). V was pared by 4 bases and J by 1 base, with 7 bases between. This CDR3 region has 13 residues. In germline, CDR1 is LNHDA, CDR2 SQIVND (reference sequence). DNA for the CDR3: TGTGCCAGTAGTACACAGGGTAACTATGGCTACACCTTC. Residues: CASSTQGNYGYTF.

CDR3 sequence: CASSQAPVTIRGLFF. Written as DNA, the CDR3 is TGCGCCAGCAGCCAAGCCCCCGTGACGATCCGGGGACTGTTTTTT. This chain joins TRBV4-1 and TRBJ1-4; no definite D call. Trimming shortened V by 1 base and J by 13 bases, and 19 bases separated the two germline ends. Germline lookup yields CDR1 MGHRA and CDR2 YSYEKL. The CDR3 runs to 15 residues.

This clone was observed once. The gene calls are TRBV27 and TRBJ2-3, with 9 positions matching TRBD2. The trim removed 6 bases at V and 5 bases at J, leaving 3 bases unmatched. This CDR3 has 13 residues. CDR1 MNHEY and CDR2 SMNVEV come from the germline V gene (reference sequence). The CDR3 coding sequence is TGTGCCAGCAGGGGACTAGCTAGAGATACGCAGTATTTT. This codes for CASRGLARDTQYF.

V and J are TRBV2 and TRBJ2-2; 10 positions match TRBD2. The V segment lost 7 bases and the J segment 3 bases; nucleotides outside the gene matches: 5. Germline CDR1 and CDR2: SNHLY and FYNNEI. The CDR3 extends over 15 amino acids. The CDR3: CASKDLAGDTGELFF. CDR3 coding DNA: TGTGCCAGCAAAGATCTAGCGGGAGACACCGGGGAGCTGTTTTTT.

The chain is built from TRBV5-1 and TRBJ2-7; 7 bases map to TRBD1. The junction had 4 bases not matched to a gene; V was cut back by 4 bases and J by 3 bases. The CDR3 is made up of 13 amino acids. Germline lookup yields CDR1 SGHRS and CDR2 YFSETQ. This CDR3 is CASSPDRDYEQYF. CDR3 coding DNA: TGCGCCAGCAGCCCAGACAGGGACTACGAGCAGTACTTC.

CDR3 sequence (DNA): TGCGCCAGCAGCCAAGATCAGGGACTAGCGGGGATAAGCACAGATACGCAGTATTTT. Encoded protein: CASSQDQGLAGISTDTQYF. The chain carries TRBV4-1 and TRBJ2-3, with 13 nucleotides matching TRBD2. In germline, CDR1 is MGHRA, CDR2 YSYEKL. V dropped 0 bases and J dropped 0; count of bases not matched to a gene: 6. CDR3 length: 19 amino acids.

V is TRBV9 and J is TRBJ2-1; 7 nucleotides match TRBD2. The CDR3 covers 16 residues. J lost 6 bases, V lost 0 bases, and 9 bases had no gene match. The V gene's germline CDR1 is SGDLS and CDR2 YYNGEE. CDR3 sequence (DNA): TGTGCCAGCAGCGTAGCAAGGACTAGTGAACGCAATGAGCAGTTCTTC. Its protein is CASSVARTSERNEQFF.

DNA for the CDR3: TGTGCCAGCAGCCACATTGTGGCAGGATATACCAGCGAGCAGTACTTC. This sequence encodes CASSHIVAGYTSEQYF. The V gene is TRBV11-2, the J gene TRBJ2-7; D unclear. The CDR3 loop spans 16 amino acids. Germline lookup yields CDR1 SGHAT and CDR2 FQNNGV. The germline V and J ends were trimmed by 5 bases and 6 bases, with 23 bases remaining between them.

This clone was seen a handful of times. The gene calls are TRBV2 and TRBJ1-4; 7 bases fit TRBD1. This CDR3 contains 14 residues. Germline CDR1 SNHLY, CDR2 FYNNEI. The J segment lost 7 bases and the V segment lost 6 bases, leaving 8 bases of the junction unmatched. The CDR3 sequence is CASSDRAPGEKLFF. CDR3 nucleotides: TGTGCCAGCAGCGACAGGGCCCCTGGTGAAAAACTGTTTTTT.

The CDR3 DNA reads as TGTGCCAGCAGCTCTTCGGGACAGTCCTACGAGCAGTACTTC. Residues: CASSSSGQSYEQYF. The chain links TRBV13 to TRBJ2-7; 7 bases map to TRBD1. Germline CDR1 reads PRHDT; CDR2 reads FYEKMQ (reference sequence). The CDR3 has 14 amino acids. V was pared by 4 bases and J by 1 base, with 4 bases of the junction left unmatched.